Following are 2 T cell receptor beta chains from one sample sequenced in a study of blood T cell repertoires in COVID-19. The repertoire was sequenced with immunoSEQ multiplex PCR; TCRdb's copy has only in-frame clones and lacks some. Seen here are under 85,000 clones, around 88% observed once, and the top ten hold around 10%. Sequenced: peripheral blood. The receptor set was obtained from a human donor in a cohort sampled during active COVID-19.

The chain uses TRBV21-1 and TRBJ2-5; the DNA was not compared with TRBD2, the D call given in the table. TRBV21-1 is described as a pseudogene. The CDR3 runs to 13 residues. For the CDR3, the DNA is TGTGCCAGCAGCAAAGCTAGCCTAGAGACCCAGTACTTC. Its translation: CASSKASLETQYF.

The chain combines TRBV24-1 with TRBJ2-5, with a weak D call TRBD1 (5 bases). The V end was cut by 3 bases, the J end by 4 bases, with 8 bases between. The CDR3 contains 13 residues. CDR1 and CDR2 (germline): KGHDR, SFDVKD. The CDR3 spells CATSDGAVETQYF. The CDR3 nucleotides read TGTGCCACCAGTGATGGGGCAGTAGAGACCCAGTACTTC.